Listed here are 24 T cell receptor beta chains from one sample, sequenced in a study of shared clonotypes between healthy human individuals (dated by TCRdb to about 2020). Library preparation used the immunoSEQ multiplex PCR assay. TCRdb stores this immuneACCESS table with in-frame sequences only. Part of the clones is absent; in the studies checked, under half of the shortfall reflects unresolved V genes, and no reason is known for the rest. This sample holds around 510,000 clones; about 96% were observed only once. 0.064% of the sample rests with the top ten. What was sequenced was naive CD4+ T cells sorted from blood. The cell subset or site label, as the study defines it: CD45RA+ positively selected. These receptors all come from a woman in her twenties or thirties in good health.

V and J are TRBV7-3 and TRBJ2-1, with D possibly matching TRBD2 (5 bases). The CDR3 spans 13 residues. Trimming pared 2 bases from V and 12 bases from J, leaving 14 bases between. Germline CDR1 reads SGHTA; CDR2 reads FQGTGA. The CDR3 nucleotides read TGTGCCAGCAGCTTAGCGCGCGGGTCGGGGCAGTTCTTC. It yields the protein CASSLARGSGQFF. Full variable domain (outside the CDR3, taken from reference TRBV7-3 and TRBJ2-1): GAGVSQTPSNKVTEKGKYVELRCDPISGHTALYWYRQSLGQGPEFLIYFQGTGAADDSGLPNDRFFAVRPEGSVSTLKIQRTERGDSAVYLCASSLARGSGQFFGPGTRLTVL.

This clone has a single count. The chain combines TRBV5-8 with TRBJ2-7; no definite D call. Between the trimmed V and J ends, which lost 0 bases and 9 bases, there was a span of 7 bases. Germline V gene lookup returns CDR1 SGHTS and CDR2 YDEGEE. The CDR3 is 11 residues long. CDR3 coding DNA: TGTGCCAGCAGCTTGGAGGTAGGGCAGTACTTC. Residues: CASSLEVGQYF.

This clone showed up just once. V gene TRBV5-1 combines with J gene TRBJ2-2, with D possibly being TRBD1 (5 bases). V lost 1 base, J lost 4 bases, and 14 bases lay in between. Per the germline V gene, CDR1 is SGHRS and CDR2 is YFSETQ. The CDR3 covers 16 residues. CDR3 residues: CASSLNRGAGTGELFF. CDR3 bases: TGCGCCAGCAGCTTGAATAGGGGCGCAGGCACCGGGGAGCTGTTTTTT.

The rearrangement uses TRBV2 and TRBJ2-7; 7 nucleotides match TRBD2. This CDR3 has 13 amino acids. CDR1 is SNHLY, CDR2 FYNNEI, per germline. The J segment lost 1 base and the V segment lost 7 bases, leaving 4 bases of the junction unmatched. The CDR3 reads CASKASGSYEQYF. As DNA, the CDR3 is TGTGCCAGCAAGGCTAGCGGTTCCTACGAGCAGTACTTC.

This clone has just one count. The chain employs TRBV19 and TRBJ2-3, with 13 bases matching TRBD2. With V trimmed by 3 bases and J by 2 bases, 2 bases remained unmatched. Germline CDR1 and CDR2: LNHDA and SQIVND (reference sequence). This CDR3 spans 16 amino acids. CDR3 in amino acids: CASSMTSGGFTDTQYF. DNA of the CDR3: TGTGCCAGTAGTATGACTAGCGGGGGGTTCACAGATACGCAGTATTTT.

The gene calls are TRBV6-1 and TRBJ1-2; 10 nucleotides agree with TRBD1. Losses at the gene ends were 5 bases for V and 8 bases for J; bases not matched to a gene: 5. This CDR3 contains 13 residues. CDR1 MNHNS and CDR2 SASEGT come from the germline V gene. The CDR3 region is CASSFRQGAGYTF. The DNA of the CDR3 is TGTGCCAGCAGTTTCCGACAGGGGGCCGGCTACACCTTC.

V usage is TRBV5-8 and J usage is TRBJ2-1, with D perhaps TRBD2 (5 bases). Germline loops: CDR1 SGHTS, CDR2 YDEGEE. The germline V and J ends were trimmed by 4 bases and 4 bases, with 9 bases remaining between them. The CDR3 runs to 13 residues. The CDR3, as DNA: TGTGCCAGCAGCCAGACTACTTACAATGAGCAGTTCTTC. Its translation is CASSQTTYNEQFF. Full variable domain (remainder filled in from reference TRBV5-8 and TRBJ2-1): EAGVTQSPTHLIKTRGQQATLRCSPISGHTSVYWYQQALGLGLQFLLWYDEGEERNRGNFPPRFSGRQFPNYSSELNVNALELEDSALYLCASSQTTYNEQFFGPGTRLTVL.

This chain uses TRBV18 with TRBJ2-5; a possible D gene is TRBD2 (5 bases). Germline V gives CDR1 KGHSH, CDR2 LQKENI. V was shortened by 8 bases and J by 4 bases, with 20 bases between the two germline ends. The CDR3 extends over 15 amino acids. The CDR3 is CASTDVSGRPETQYF. The CDR3, as DNA: TGTGCCAGCACCGACGTCTCGGGGAGACCAGAGACCCAGTACTTC.

This chain joins TRBV9 and TRBJ2-1; 11 nucleotides line up with TRBD2. The V gene end was trimmed by 3 bases and the J gene end by 2 bases; junction bases not matched to a gene: 1. Germline loops: CDR1 SGDLS, CDR2 YYNGEE. The CDR3 loop spans 15 amino acids. Here the CDR3 reads CASSATSGTYNEQFF. Written as DNA, the CDR3 is TGTGCCAGCAGCGCGACTAGCGGGACCTACAATGAGCAGTTCTTC. Full variable domain (remainder filled in from reference TRBV9 and TRBJ2-1): DSGVTQTPKHLITATGQRVTLRCSPRSGDLSVYWYQQSLDQGLQFLIQYYNGEERAKGNILERFSAQQFPDLHSELNLSSLELGDSALYFCASSATSGTYNEQFFGPGTRLTVL.

The chain couples TRBV18 to TRBJ2-3; D is unresolved. Trimming stripped 2 bases from V and 6 bases from J, with 6 bases between. This CDR3 has 12 residues. The germline CDR1 and CDR2 sequences are KGHSH and LQKENI. The CDR3 is CASSPSEDTQYF. The CDR3 DNA reads TGTGCCAGCTCACCATCGGAGGATACGCAGTATTTT.

V and J are TRBV11-2 and TRBJ2-3, with D perhaps TRBD2 (5 bases). Per the germline V gene, CDR1 is SGHAT and CDR2 is FQNNGV. The CDR3 has 14 amino acids. The ends were cut back, 7 bases at V and 4 bases at J, with 15 bases in the middle. The CDR3 region has the DNA TGTGCCAGCACCTCCCCCCGCGGGCCAGATACGCAGTATTTT. Amino acids: CASTSPRGPDTQYF.

The rearrangement uses TRBV6-4 and TRBJ2-7; D remains ambiguous. Per germline, CDR1 MRHNA and CDR2 SNTAGT. Between the trimmed V and J ends, which lost 5 bases and 6 bases, there was a span of 14 bases. The CDR3 is made up of 13 amino acids. CDR3 residues: CASSSPPFSEQYF. CDR3 coding DNA: TGTGCCAGCAGTTCTCCCCCTTTCTCCGAGCAGTACTTC.

The chain uses TRBV5-1 and TRBJ2-7; 12 bases agree with TRBD2. The V segment lost 1 base and the J segment 2 bases; nucleotides outside the gene matches: 13. This CDR3 contains 19 residues. Per the germline V gene, CDR1 is SGHRS and CDR2 is YFSETQ. In DNA form, the CDR3 reads TGCGCCAGCAGCTTGCTACCGGGACTAGCGGGTTCCTCCACCTACGAGCAGTACTTC. Amino acid sequence: CASSLLPGLAGSSTYEQYF.

This clone appeared once. The V call is TRBV18, the J call TRBJ1-5; no definite D call. The CDR3 is 17 residues long. Trimming pared 3 bases from V and 0 bases from J, leaving 15 bases between. Germline loops: CDR1 KGHSH, CDR2 LQKENI. This CDR3 is CASSPQGTGYSNQPQHF. CDR3 DNA: TGTGCCAGCTCACCTCAAGGCACGGGATATAGCAATCAGCCCCAGCATTTT.

CDR3: CASSLGPVGATEAFF. The DNA for the CDR3 is TGTGCCAGCAGCTTAGGGCCGGTCGGGGCAACTGAAGCTTTCTTT. J is TRBJ1-1 and V is TRBV11-2; D may be TRBD1 (5 bases). The CDR3 totals 15 residues. Per the germline V gene, CDR1 is SGHAT and CDR2 is FQNNGV. V gave up 1 base and J gave up 5 bases, with 14 bases separating them.

The chain uses TRBV15 and TRBJ1-5, with no clear D. Germline CDR1 is LNHNV and CDR2 is YYDKDF (reference sequence). Trimming took 0 bases from V and 9 from J, leaving 6 bases between them. The CDR3 runs 12 residues. The CDR3 here is CATSRDSAPQHF. CDR3 sequence (DNA): TGTGCCACCAGCAGAGATAGTGCGCCCCAGCATTTT.

The CDR3 reads CASSTSGGGETQYF. The CDR3 DNA is TGTGCCAGCAGTACTAGCGGAGGGGGTGAGACCCAGTACTTC. V is TRBV28 and J is TRBJ2-5, with 8 bases aligning to TRBD2. J gave up 5 bases and V 5 bases, and 7 bases lay outside the gene matches. The CDR3 contains 14 residues. Germline loops: CDR1 MDHEN, CDR2 SYDVKM.

This chain uses TRBV23-1 with TRBJ1-5; unclear D gene. TRBV23-1 is flagged as an ORF with uncertain function. Trimming removed 0 bases at V and 4 bases at J, with 4 bases between. The CDR3 has 13 amino acids. CDR3 nucleotides: TGCGCCAGCAGTCAATCGGGTAATCAGCCCCAGCATTTT. Protein product: CASSQSGNQPQHF.

J is TRBJ1-2 and V is TRBV5-1; 7 nucleotides agree with TRBD1. Germline loops: CDR1 SGHRS, CDR2 YFSETQ. V gave up 2 bases and J gave up 6 bases; unmatched junction bases: 7. The CDR3 contains 14 residues. For the CDR3, the DNA is TGCGCCAGCAGCTTATTAACAGGGGATAATGGCTACACCTTC. It translates to CASSLLTGDNGYTF.

J is TRBJ2-7 and V is TRBV11-3, with 10 bases aligning to TRBD1. Germline V gene data show CDR1 as SGHNT and CDR2 as YENEEA. The CDR3 is 15 residues long. V trimming: 5 bases; J trimming: 3 bases; junction bases outside the gene matches: 7. The CDR3 coding sequence is TGTGCCAGCAGCCCCGGACAGGGGGTTATCTACGAGCAGTACTTC. Amino acids: CASSPGQGVIYEQYF.

The chain uses TRBV29-1 and TRBJ1-1; the D is unclear. There are 13 residues in the CDR3. Germline CDR1 reads SQVTM; CDR2 reads ANQGSEA. Trimming left V 8 bases short and J 1 base short, with 14 bases between. This CDR3 is CSPKAQTNTEAFF. In DNA, the CDR3 is TGCAGCCCAAAGGCACAGACGAACACTGAAGCTTTCTTT.

The rearrangement uses TRBV27 and TRBJ1-6; 7 bases agree with TRBD1. The germline CDR1 and CDR2 sequences are MNHEY and SMNVEV (reference sequence). The CDR3 covers 14 residues. Unmatched junction bases numbered 8, after V lost 8 bases and J lost 7 bases. CDR3 sequence reads: CASGRQGENSPLHF. The CDR3 DNA reads TGTGCCAGCGGTAGACAGGGTGAAAATTCACCCCTCCACTTT.

The chain recombines TRBV5-1 with TRBJ2-7, with D perhaps being TRBD1 or TRBD2 (5 bases each). Germline V gene lookup returns CDR1 SGHRS and CDR2 YFSETQ. The ends were cut back, 3 bases at V and 6 bases at J, with 22 bases in the middle. The CDR3 consists of 16 residues. The DNA for the CDR3 is TGCGCCAGCAGCTCGCAACCAGGGTCAGTACTAGGCGAGCAGTACTTC. Amino acids: CASSSQPGSVLGEQYF.

The rearrangement uses TRBV4-1 and TRBJ1-3, with D perhaps matching TRBD1 (6 bases). Germline V gene lookup returns CDR1 MGHRA and CDR2 YSYEKL. The CDR3 runs 17 residues. V was clipped by 0 bases and J by 2 bases, with 14 bases between them. CDR3 residues: CASSQDSRDMPGNTIYF. The CDR3 DNA is TGCGCCAGCAGCCAAGATAGCAGGGACATGCCTGGAAACACCATATATTTT.